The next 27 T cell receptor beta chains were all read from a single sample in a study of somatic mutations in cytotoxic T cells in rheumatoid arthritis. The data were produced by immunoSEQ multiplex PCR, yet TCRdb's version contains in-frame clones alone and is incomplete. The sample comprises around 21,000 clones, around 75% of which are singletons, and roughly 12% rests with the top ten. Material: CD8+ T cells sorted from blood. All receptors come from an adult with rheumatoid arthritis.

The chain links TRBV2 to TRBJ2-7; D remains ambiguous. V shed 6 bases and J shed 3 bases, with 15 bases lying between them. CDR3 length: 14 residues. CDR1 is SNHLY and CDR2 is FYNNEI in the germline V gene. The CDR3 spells CASSPDMRRYEQYF. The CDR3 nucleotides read TGTGCCAGCAGCCCCGACATGAGGCGCTACGAGCAGTACTTC.

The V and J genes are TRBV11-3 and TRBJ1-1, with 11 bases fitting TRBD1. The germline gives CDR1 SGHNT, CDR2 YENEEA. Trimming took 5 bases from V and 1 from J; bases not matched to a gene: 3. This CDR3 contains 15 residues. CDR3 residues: CASSRTGGPNTEAFF. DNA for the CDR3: TGTGCCAGCAGCCGGACAGGGGGCCCGAACACTGAAGCTTTCTTT.

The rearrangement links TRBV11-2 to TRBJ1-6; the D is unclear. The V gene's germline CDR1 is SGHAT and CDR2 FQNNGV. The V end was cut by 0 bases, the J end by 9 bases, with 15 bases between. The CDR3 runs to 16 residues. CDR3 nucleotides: TGTGCCAGCAGCTTAGATCTAACTCGCAAGCGTTCACCCCTCCACTTT. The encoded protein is CASSLDLTRKRSPLHF.

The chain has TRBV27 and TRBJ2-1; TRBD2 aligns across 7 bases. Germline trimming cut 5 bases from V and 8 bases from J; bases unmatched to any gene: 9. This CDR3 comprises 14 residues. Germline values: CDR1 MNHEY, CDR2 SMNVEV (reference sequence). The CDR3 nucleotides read TGTGCCAGCAGTCCCGGACTAGTTTCGTATGAGCAGTTCTTC. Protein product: CASSPGLVSYEQFF.

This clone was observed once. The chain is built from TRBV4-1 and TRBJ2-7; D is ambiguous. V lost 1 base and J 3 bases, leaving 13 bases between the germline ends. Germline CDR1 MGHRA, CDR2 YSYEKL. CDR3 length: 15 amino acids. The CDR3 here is CASSQVHGSGYEQYF. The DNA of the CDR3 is TGCGCCAGCAGCCAAGTTCACGGGTCTGGCTACGAGCAGTACTTC.

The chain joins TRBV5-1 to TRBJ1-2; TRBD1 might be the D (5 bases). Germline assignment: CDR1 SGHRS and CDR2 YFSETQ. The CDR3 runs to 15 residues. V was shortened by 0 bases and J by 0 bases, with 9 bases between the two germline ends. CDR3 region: CASSLAGGSNYGYTF. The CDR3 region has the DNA TGCGCCAGCAGCTTGGCCGGGGGGTCTAACTATGGCTACACCTTC. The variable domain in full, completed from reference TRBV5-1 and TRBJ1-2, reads KAGVTQTPRYLIKTRGQQVTLSCSPISGHRSVSWYQQTPGQGLQFLFEYFSETQRNKGNFPGRFSGRQFSNSRSEMNVSTLELGDSALYLCASSLAGGSNYGYTFGSGTRLTVV.

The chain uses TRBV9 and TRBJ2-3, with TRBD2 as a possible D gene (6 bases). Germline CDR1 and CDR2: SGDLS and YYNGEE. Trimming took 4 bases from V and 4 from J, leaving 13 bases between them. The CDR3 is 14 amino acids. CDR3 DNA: TGTGCCAGCAGCCCAGAGGCGGGGCCAGATACGCAGTATTTT. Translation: CASSPEAGPDTQYF.

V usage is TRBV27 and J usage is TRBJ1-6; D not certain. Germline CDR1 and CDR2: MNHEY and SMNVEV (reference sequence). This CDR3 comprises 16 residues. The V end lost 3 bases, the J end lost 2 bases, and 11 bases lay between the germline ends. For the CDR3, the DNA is TGTGCCAGCAGTTTCCGCGCGCCTCCCTATAATTCACCCCTCCACTTT. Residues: CASSFRAPPYNSPLHF.

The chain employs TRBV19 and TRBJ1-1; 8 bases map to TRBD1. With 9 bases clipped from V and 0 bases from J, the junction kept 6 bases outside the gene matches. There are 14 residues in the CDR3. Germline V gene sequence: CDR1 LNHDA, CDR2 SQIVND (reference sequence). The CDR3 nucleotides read TGTGCCAGCGGACAGGGTAACATGAACACTGAAGCTTTCTTT. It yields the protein CASGQGNMNTEAFF.

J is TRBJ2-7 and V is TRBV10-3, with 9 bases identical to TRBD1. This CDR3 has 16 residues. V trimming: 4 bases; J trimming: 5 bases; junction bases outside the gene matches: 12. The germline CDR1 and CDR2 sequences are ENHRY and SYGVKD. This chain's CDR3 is CAISGPEGQGIDEQYF. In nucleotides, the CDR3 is TGTGCCATCAGTGGGCCCGAGGGACAGGGTATCGACGAGCAGTACTTC.

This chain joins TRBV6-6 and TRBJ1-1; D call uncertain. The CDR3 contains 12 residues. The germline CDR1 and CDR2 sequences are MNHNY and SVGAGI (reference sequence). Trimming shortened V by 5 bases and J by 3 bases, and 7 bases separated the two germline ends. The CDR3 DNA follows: TGTGCCAGCAGTAGACGGGACACTGAAGCTTTCTTT. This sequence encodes CASSRRDTEAFF.

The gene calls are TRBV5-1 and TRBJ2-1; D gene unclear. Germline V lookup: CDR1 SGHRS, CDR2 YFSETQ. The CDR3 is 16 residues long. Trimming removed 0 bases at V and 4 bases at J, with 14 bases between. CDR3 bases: TGCGCCAGCAGCTTGGGTGCGATGACGACTTACAATGAGCAGTTCTTC. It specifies CASSLGAMTTYNEQFF.

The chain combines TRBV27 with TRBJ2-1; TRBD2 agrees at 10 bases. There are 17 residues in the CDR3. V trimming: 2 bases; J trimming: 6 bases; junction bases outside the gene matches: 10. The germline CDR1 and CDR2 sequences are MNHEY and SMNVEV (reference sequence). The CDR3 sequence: CASSLLASGSWFNEQFF. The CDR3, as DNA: TGTGCCAGCAGTTTACTGGCTAGCGGGAGTTGGTTCAATGAGCAGTTCTTC.

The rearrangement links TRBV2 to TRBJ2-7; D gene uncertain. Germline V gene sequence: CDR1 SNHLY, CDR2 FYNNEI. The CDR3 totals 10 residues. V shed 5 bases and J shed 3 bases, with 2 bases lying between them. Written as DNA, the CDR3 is TGTGCCAGCAGTTTCTACGAGCAGTACTTC. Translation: CASSFYEQYF.

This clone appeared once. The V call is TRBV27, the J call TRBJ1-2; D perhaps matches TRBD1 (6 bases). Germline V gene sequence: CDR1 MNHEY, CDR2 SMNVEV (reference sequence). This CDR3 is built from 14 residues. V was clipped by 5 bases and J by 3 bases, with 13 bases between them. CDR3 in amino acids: CASSKSSGDYGYTF. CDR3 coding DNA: TGTGCCAGCAGTAAGTCGTCAGGGGACTATGGCTACACCTTC.

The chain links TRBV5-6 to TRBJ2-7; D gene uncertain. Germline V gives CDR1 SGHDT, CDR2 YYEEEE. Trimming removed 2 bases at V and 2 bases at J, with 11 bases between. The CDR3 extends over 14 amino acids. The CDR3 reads CASSFQESPYEQYF. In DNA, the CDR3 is TGTGCCAGCAGCTTTCAGGAGTCCCCCTACGAGCAGTACTTC.

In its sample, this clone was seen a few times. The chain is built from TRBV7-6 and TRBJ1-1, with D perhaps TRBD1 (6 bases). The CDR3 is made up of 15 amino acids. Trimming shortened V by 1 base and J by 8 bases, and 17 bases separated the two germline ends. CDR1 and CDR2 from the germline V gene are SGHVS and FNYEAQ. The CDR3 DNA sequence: TGTGCCAGCAGCTTAGTCCGGGGGCGATCCTTCGAAGCTTTCTTT. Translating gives CASSLVRGRSFEAFF.

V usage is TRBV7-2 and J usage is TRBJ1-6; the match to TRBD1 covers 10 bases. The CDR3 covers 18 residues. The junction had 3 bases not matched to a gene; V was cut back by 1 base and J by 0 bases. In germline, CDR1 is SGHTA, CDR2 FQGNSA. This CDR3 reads CASSLGDRGSSYNSPLHF. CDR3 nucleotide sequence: TGTGCCAGCAGCTTAGGGGACAGGGGAAGCTCCTATAATTCACCCCTCCACTTT.

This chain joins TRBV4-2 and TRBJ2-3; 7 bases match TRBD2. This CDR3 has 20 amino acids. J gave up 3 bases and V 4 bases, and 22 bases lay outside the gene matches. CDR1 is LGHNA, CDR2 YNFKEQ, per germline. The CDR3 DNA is TGTGCCAGCAGCCCTCCTACGGGGTCACTAGCGTTGGGGACTACAGATACGCAGTATTTT. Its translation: CASSPPTGSLALGTTDTQYF.

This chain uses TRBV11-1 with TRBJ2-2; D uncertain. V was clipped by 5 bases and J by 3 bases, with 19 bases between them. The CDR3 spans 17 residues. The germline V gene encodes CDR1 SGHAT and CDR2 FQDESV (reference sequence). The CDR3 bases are TGTGCCAGCAGCCCCCAAGCTGGTTGGTTGGACACCGGGGAGCTGTTTTTT. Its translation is CASSPQAGWLDTGELFF.

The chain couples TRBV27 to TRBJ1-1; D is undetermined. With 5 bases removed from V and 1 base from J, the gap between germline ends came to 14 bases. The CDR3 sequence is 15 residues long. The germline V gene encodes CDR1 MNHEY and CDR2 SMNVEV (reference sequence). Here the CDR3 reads CASSPSTFANTEAFF. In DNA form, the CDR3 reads TGTGCCAGCAGTCCCTCAACCTTTGCGAACACTGAAGCTTTCTTT.

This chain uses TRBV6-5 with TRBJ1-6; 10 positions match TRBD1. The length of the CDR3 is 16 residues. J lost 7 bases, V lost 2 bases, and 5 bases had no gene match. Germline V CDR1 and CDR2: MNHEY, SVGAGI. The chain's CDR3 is CASSYQDRGGNSPLHF. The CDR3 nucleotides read TGTGCCAGCAGTTACCAGGACAGGGGGGGGAATTCACCCCTCCACTTT.

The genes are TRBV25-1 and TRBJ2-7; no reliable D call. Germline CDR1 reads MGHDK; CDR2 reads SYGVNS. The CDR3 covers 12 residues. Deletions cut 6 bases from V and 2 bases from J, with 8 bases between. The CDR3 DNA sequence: TGTGCCAGCAGCGTAGGTCCCTACGAGCAGTACTTC. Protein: CASSVGPYEQYF.

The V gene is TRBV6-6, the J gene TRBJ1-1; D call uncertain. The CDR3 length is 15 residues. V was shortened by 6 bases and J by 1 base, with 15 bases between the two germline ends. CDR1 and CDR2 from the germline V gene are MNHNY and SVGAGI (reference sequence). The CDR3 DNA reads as TGTGCCAGCAGCCCCCTCAGCGGTAGGAACACTGAAGCTTTCTTT. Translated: CASSPLSGRNTEAFF.

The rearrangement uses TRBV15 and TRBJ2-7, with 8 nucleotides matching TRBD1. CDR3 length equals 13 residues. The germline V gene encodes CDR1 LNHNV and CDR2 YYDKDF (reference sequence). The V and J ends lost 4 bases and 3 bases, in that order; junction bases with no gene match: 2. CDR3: CATSKGQGYEQYF. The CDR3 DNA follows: TGTGCCACCAGCAAAGGACAGGGCTACGAGCAGTACTTC.

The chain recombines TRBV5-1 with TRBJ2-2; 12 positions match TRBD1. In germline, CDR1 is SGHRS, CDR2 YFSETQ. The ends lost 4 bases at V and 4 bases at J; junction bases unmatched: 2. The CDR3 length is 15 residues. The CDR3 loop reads CASSAGQGATGELFF. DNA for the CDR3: TGCGCCAGCAGCGCGGGACAGGGGGCCACCGGGGAGCTGTTTTTT.

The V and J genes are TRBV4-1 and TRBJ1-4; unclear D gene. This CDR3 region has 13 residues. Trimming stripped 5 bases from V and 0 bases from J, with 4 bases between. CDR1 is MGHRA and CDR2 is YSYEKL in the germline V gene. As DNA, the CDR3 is TGCGCCAGCAGCTACGCAACTAATGAAAAACTGTTTTTT. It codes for CASSYATNEKLFF.